These 30 T cell receptor beta chains share one sample of origin, sequenced in a study of cytomegalovirus exposure and HLA in healthy donors. Using immunoSEQ multiplex PCR, the repertoire was profiled, and TCRdb retains in-frame clones only, with some absent. The sample yields approximately 200,000 clones, just over 90% seen once. The sequenced material came from PBMCs. The origin of the receptors is a woman between 18 and 29 years old in good health and CMV-seronegative.

CDR3 protein: CASRVTGVTGELFF. CDR3 in DNA: TGTGCCAGCAGGGTAACAGGGGTCACCGGGGAGCTGTTTTTT. The chain uses TRBV28 and TRBJ2-2, with 7 bases lining up with TRBD1. The germline gives CDR1 MDHEN, CDR2 SYDVKM. The CDR3 covers 14 residues. Losses at the gene ends were 6 bases for V and 4 bases for J; bases not matched to a gene: 5. Looking up the rest from reference TRBV28 and TRBJ2-2 gives the full variable domain: DVKVTQSSRYLVKRTGEKVFLECVQDMDHENMFWYRQDPGLGLRLIYFSYDVKMKEKGDIPEGYSVSREKKERFSLILESASTNQTSMYLCASRVTGVTGELFFGEGSRLTVL.

V usage is TRBV4-2 and J usage is TRBJ1-1, with 7 bases fitting TRBD1. CDR1 LGHNA and CDR2 YNFKEQ come from the germline V gene. J gave up 4 bases and V 0 bases, and 14 bases lay outside the gene matches. The CDR3 runs 18 residues. The CDR3 DNA reads as TGTGCCAGCAGCCAAGAAACCCTTCTAACAGGGGCGCCCACTGAAGCTTTCTTT. It encodes CASSQETLLTGAPTEAFF.

This clone was picked up a small number of times. The chain recombines TRBV2 with TRBJ1-3; tentatively, D is TRBD1 (6 bases). V was cut by 6 bases and J by 0 bases, with 12 bases left in between. In germline, CDR1 is SNHLY, CDR2 FYNNEI. The CDR3 is made up of 15 amino acids. The CDR3: CASRVGQTSGNTIYF. CDR3 DNA sequence: TGTGCCAGCAGAGTTGGACAGACCTCTGGAAACACCATATATTTT.

The genes are TRBV15 and TRBJ1-5; TRBD1 agrees at 8 bases. Trimming at V came to 2 bases and at J to 7 bases, leaving 10 bases not matched to a gene. The CDR3 loop spans 16 amino acids. The germline gives CDR1 LNHNV, CDR2 YYDKDF (reference sequence). The CDR3 bases are TGTGCCACCAGCAGACGTACAGGGGGGGGGATCCAGCCCCAGCATTTT. Its translation: CATSRRTGGGIQPQHF.

The chain carries TRBV9 and TRBJ1-1; perhaps TRBD1 as D (6 bases). Germline CDR1 and CDR2: SGDLS and YYNGEE. V lost 4 bases and J 0 bases, leaving 13 bases between the germline ends. The CDR3 is 15 amino acids. CDR3 in amino acids: CASSIRTGMNTEAFF. The DNA of the CDR3 is TGTGCCAGCAGCATAAGAACAGGGATGAACACTGAAGCTTTCTTT.

J is TRBJ1-1 and V is TRBV11-1; 10 nucleotides match TRBD1. Germline CDR1 and CDR2: SGHAT and FQDESV (reference sequence). J lost 3 bases, V lost 7 bases, and 8 bases had no gene match. The CDR3 has 15 amino acids. The CDR3, as DNA: TGTGCCAGCAACCGCCCGGACAGGGGGGACACTGAAGCTTTCTTT. This gives the protein CASNRPDRGDTEAFF.

The rearrangement links TRBV2 to TRBJ1-2; TRBD1 might be the D (5 bases). Germline V CDR1 and CDR2: SNHLY, FYNNEI. The CDR3 is 17 residues long. The V end was cut by 6 bases, the J end by 6 bases, with 26 bases between. CDR3 coding DNA: TGTGCCAGCAGGAAAGGTGGGACTATCCTTCCTGAGGATGGCTACACCTTC. This gives the protein CASRKGGTILPEDGYTF.

The genes are TRBV28 and TRBJ2-7; the D gene is possibly TRBD1 (5 bases). V was cut by 9 bases and J by 5 bases, with 20 bases left in between. This CDR3 spans 14 amino acids. Per germline, CDR1 MDHEN and CDR2 SYDVKM. This CDR3 is CASKGQPLGNEQYF. The CDR3, as DNA: TGTGCCAGTAAGGGGCAGCCCCTCGGAAACGAGCAGTACTTC.

This clone was observed once. The genes are TRBV29-1 and TRBJ1-2; D is perhaps TRBD1 (6 bases). The V gene lost 8 bases and the J gene lost 8 bases, with 21 bases spanning the gap. The CDR3 is 13 amino acids. Germline CDR1 and CDR2: SQVTM and ANQGSEA. The CDR3 here is CSSSAAGGGGYTF. The CDR3 DNA sequence: TGCAGCTCATCGGCTGCGGGGGGCGGAGGCTACACCTTC.

The V and J genes are TRBV5-6 and TRBJ1-1; D gene ambiguous. Germline loops: CDR1 SGHDT, CDR2 YYEEEE. V lost 0 bases and J 10 bases, leaving 13 bases between the germline ends. The CDR3 is 13 residues long. CDR3 bases: TGTGCCAGCAGCTTGGCTCTCAACTCGCGAGCTTTCTTT. Its translation is CASSLALNSRAFF.

The chain uses TRBV11-2 and TRBJ2-3; perhaps TRBD2 as D (6 bases). Germline V gene sequence: CDR1 SGHAT, CDR2 FQNNGV. This CDR3 spans 13 amino acids. Between the trimmed V and J ends, which lost 6 bases and 5 bases, there was a span of 12 bases. Written as DNA, the CDR3 is TGTGCCAGCAGTCCCCCCGGGGGAGATACGCAGTATTTT. Amino acids: CASSPPGGDTQYF.

This sequence joins TRBV19 and TRBJ2-7; possible D gene TRBD2, 6 bases. The germline CDR1 and CDR2 sequences are LNHDA and SQIVND (reference sequence). This CDR3 is 13 amino acids long. Trimming took 4 bases from V and 3 from J, leaving 10 bases between them. This CDR3 reads CASSKFGSYEQYF. DNA for the CDR3: TGTGCCAGTAGTAAGTTCGGGAGCTACGAGCAGTACTTC.

In this sample, this clone turned up a few times. Here the CDR3 DNA reads TGTGCCAGCAGTGATCTTCGAGGGGGCCCCGGGGAGCTGTTTTTT. As protein: CASSDLRGGPGELFF. The rearrangement links TRBV6-1 to TRBJ2-2, with 7 bases aligning to TRBD1. J lost 6 bases, V lost 3 bases, and 7 bases had no gene match. Germline assignment: CDR1 MNHNS and CDR2 SASEGT. This CDR3 is built from 15 residues.

The rearrangement uses TRBV30 and TRBJ2-1, with D possibly TRBD1 on 5 matching bases. Trimming left V 0 bases short and J 2 bases short, with 11 bases between. Germline assignment: CDR1 GTSNPN and CDR2 SVGIG (reference sequence). The length of the CDR3 is 15 residues. The CDR3 loop is CAWSVLRQTYNEQFF. CDR3 in DNA: TGTGCCTGGAGTGTACTAAGACAGACCTACAATGAGCAGTTCTTC. Based on the CDR3 plus reference TRBV30 and TRBJ2-1, the full variable domain is SQTIHQWPATLVQPVGSPLSLECTVEGTSNPNLYWYRQAAGRGLQLLFYSVGIGQISSEVPQNLSASRPQDRQFILSSKKLLLSDSGFYLCAWSVLRQTYNEQFFGPGTRLTVL.

The chain couples TRBV6-4 to TRBJ2-3; 12 bases map to TRBD2. From germline, CDR1 is MRHNA and CDR2 SNTAGT. This CDR3 is 17 amino acids long. The trim removed 2 bases at V and 0 bases at J, leaving 3 bases unmatched. The CDR3 bases are TGTGCCAGCAGTGACCAGGGACTAGCGGGTAGCACAGATACGCAGTATTTT. It translates to CASSDQGLAGSTDTQYF.

The V and J genes are TRBV10-1 and TRBJ1-2; D not resolved. CDR1 is WNHNN, CDR2 SYGVQD, per germline (reference sequence). V gave up 10 bases and J gave up 1 base, with 25 bases separating them. The length of the CDR3 is 17 residues. The CDR3: CANTDARGLEFNYGYTF. The CDR3 DNA sequence: TGCGCCAACACCGACGCGCGAGGGCTGGAGTTTAACTATGGCTACACCTTC.

The chain links TRBV7-9 to TRBJ2-7, with 8 bases matching TRBD1. This CDR3 has 14 amino acids. J was trimmed by 2 bases and V by 4 bases; bases with no gene match: 4. Per the germline V gene, CDR1 is SEHNR and CDR2 is FQNEAQ (reference sequence). The CDR3 DNA reads TGTGCCAGCAGCTGGGGACAGGCTCCCTACGAGCAGTACTTC. Its protein product is CASSWGQAPYEQYF.

The chain recombines TRBV5-1 with TRBJ2-1; D is possibly TRBD2 (5 bases). CDR3 length: 14 amino acids. Looked up from germline, CDR1 is SGHRS and CDR2 is YFSETQ. Trimming removed 5 bases at V and 3 bases at J, with 12 bases between. For the CDR3, the DNA is TGCGCCAGCAGTCCTGCGGGCCTCTACAATGAGCAGTTCTTC. Translated, it gives CASSPAGLYNEQFF.

This chain links TRBV5-1 with TRBJ2-7; D uncertain. Germline V CDR1 and CDR2: SGHRS, YFSETQ. This CDR3 region has 13 residues. The V end lost 6 bases, the J end lost 0 bases, and 10 bases lay between the germline ends. CDR3 in amino acids: CASNTPGSYEQYF. The CDR3 DNA is TGCGCCAGCAACACGCCAGGCTCCTACGAGCAGTACTTC.

The gene calls are TRBV30 and TRBJ2-4, with TRBD2 matching 7 bases. In germline, CDR1 is GTSNPN, CDR2 SVGIG (reference sequence). V gave up 3 bases and J gave up 7 bases; unmatched junction bases: 6. The CDR3 totals 13 residues. As DNA, the CDR3 is TGTGCCTGGAGGAAAGTCGGGGGGAACATTCAGTACTTC. The encoded protein is CAWRKVGGNIQYF.

The chain combines TRBV7-2 with TRBJ1-2; the D is unclear. Germline V gene lookup returns CDR1 SGHTA and CDR2 FQGNSA. This CDR3 has 13 residues. V lost 5 bases, J lost 2 bases, and 9 bases lay in between. The CDR3 spells CASSLGANYGYTF. CDR3 nucleotides: TGTGCCAGCAGCCTAGGCGCGAACTATGGCTACACCTTC.

This chain links TRBV15 with TRBJ2-2; D is uncertain. Trimming removed 6 bases at V and 5 bases at J, with 10 bases between. The CDR3 contains 13 residues. Germline V gives CDR1 LNHNV, CDR2 YYDKDF (reference sequence). The CDR3 is CATRYLETGELFF. In DNA, the CDR3 is TGTGCCACCAGGTACCTTGAGACCGGGGAGCTGTTTTTT.

This clone was seen once. The chain recombines TRBV11-3 with TRBJ2-3, with unresolved D. In germline, CDR1 is SGHNT, CDR2 YENEEA. V shed 1 base and J shed 5 bases, with 10 bases lying between them. The CDR3 consists of 14 residues. CDR3 protein: CASSLGEAQDTQYF. In DNA form, the CDR3 reads TGTGCCAGCAGCTTAGGTGAGGCCCAAGATACGCAGTATTTT. Using reference TRBV11-3 and TRBJ2-3 for the parts outside the CDR3, the full variable domain is EAGVVQSPRYKIIEKKQPVAFWCNPISGHNTLYWYLQNLGQGPELLIRYENEEAVDDSQLPKDRFSAERLKGVDSTLKIQPAELGDSAVYLCASSLGEAQDTQYFGPGTRLTVL.

V and J are TRBV5-1 and TRBJ2-2, with 9 bases matching TRBD1. From germline, CDR1 is SGHRS and CDR2 YFSETQ. V shed 3 bases, J shed 4 bases, and the junction held 1 base outside the gene matches. This CDR3 has 14 amino acids. Here the CDR3 reads CASSWDRVTGELFF. CDR3 bases: TGCGCCAGCAGCTGGGACAGGGTCACCGGGGAGCTGTTTTTT.

The chain has TRBV5-6 and TRBJ2-5; no reliable D call. This CDR3 region has 13 residues. V lost 1 base, J lost 5 bases, and 9 bases lay in between. In germline, CDR1 is SGHDT, CDR2 YYEEEE. The CDR3 bases are TGTGCCAGCAGCTTGACAGTGGCGGAGACCCAGTACTTC. Encoded protein: CASSLTVAETQYF. Variable domain in full (rest from reference TRBV5-6 and TRBJ2-5): DAGVTQSPTHLIKTRGQQVTLRCSPKSGHDTVSWYQQALGQGPQFIFQYYEEEERQRGNFPDRFSGHQFPNYSSELNVNALLLGDSALYLCASSLTVAETQYFGPGTRLLVL.

The J gene is TRBJ2-3, the V gene TRBV4-2; no clear D gene. The CDR3 loop spans 14 amino acids. Looked up from germline, CDR1 is LGHNA and CDR2 is YNFKEQ. Deletions cut 3 bases from V and 4 bases from J, with 11 bases between. This CDR3 is CASSQFTGPDTQYF. The CDR3 DNA is TGTGCCAGCAGCCAGTTCACGGGTCCAGATACGCAGTATTTT.

The V and J genes are TRBV10-2 and TRBJ1-1; D not certain. The CDR3 consists of 15 residues. Trimming left V 9 bases short and J 4 bases short, with 21 bases between. The germline CDR1 and CDR2 sequences are WSHSY and SAAADI. The CDR3: CASVGRPNLGTEAFF. In DNA, the CDR3 is TGCGCCAGTGTGGGCAGGCCTAATCTGGGCACTGAAGCTTTCTTT.

The V call is TRBV27, the J call TRBJ2-1; TRBD2 is a possible D gene (5 bases). The V end lost 1 base, the J end lost 7 bases, and 14 bases lay between the germline ends. Germline V gene sequence: CDR1 MNHEY, CDR2 SMNVEV (reference sequence). The CDR3 contains 15 residues. Here the CDR3 DNA reads TGTGCCAGCAGTTTATGGGCTAGAACGGGGAATGAGCAGTTCTTC. Translated, it gives CASSLWARTGNEQFF.

The CDR3 nucleotides are TGTGCCAGCAAACGGACAGGGGTAAACCAAGAGACCCAGTACTTC. Translation gives CASKRTGVNQETQYF. The chain joins TRBV6-1 to TRBJ2-5; 9 bases map to TRBD1. The CDR3 length is 15 residues. The germline CDR1 and CDR2 sequences are MNHNS and SASEGT. V gave up 7 bases and J gave up 0 bases; unmatched junction bases: 6.

The chain uses TRBV11-1 and TRBJ1-1; D uncertain. This CDR3 region has 12 residues. CDR1 SGHAT and CDR2 FQDESV come from the germline V gene (reference sequence). Trimming stripped 3 bases from V and 10 bases from J, with 12 bases between. In nucleotides, the CDR3 is TGTGCCAGCAGCTTGACGGAGAACGGAGCTTTCTTT. Amino acid sequence: CASSLTENGAFF.